This T cell receptor beta chain came from a study of regulatory T cells in long-lasting Graves disease. V dropped 4 bases and J dropped 2 bases, with 8 bases sitting between them. The CDR3 has 13 amino acids. In germline, CDR1 is ENHRY, CDR2 SYGVKD. General observations from the study: Persistent disease samples used TRBV28, TRBJ1-2 and TRBJ2-5 preferentially. Lower TCR diversity was seen in persistent Graves' patients than in newly diagnosed ones.

Construction of TCR beta libraries relied on iRepertoire HTBI primers and on Arm-PCR targeting CDR3 regions. TCRdb ran MiXCR on the multiplex PCR reads and lists one entry per CDR3 protein. The sample shows 400,000 to 500,000 distinct CDR3 sequences, approximately 15% of them seen only once. Time point defined: newly diagnosed GD, antithyroid drugs for less than 3 months. PBMC-extracted RNA yielded the TCR library. At least ten counts were recorded for this clonotype. Its antigen is still unknown. In addition, the sample was reused for a study of T cells in Graves' hyperthyroidism and ophthalmopathy. That source adds: Researchers barred patients who had uncontrolled infection, other autoimmune disease, pregnancy or lactation.

This receptor was identified in a woman between 45 and 60 years old with Graves disease. The sample in question was peripheral blood mononuclear cells (PBMCs), obtained at new diagnosis, from a patient treated with antithyroid drugs. The chain recombines TRBV10-3 with TRBJ2-5; no clear D. CDR3 coding DNA: TGTGCCATCAGTGGGCGGCAGCAAGAGACCCAGTACTTC. This codes for CAISGRQQETQYF.